The clone carrying this TCR beta chain has only a few counts. What it binds is not known. These data come from a study of T cell repertoires in cytomegalovirus infection. Turning to the study itself: Public TCR beta signatures marked donors with CMV infection and the matching HLA.

Via MiXCR, TCRdb re-called the reads, giving one row per CDR3 protein. Of about 830,000 distinct CDR3 sequences listed, 32% are singletons. CDR1 and CDR2 (germline): LNHNV, YYDKDF (reference sequence). The CDR3 consists of 15 residues. V shed 5 bases and J shed 0 bases, with 11 bases lying between them. The V call is TRBV15, the J call TRBJ1-3; D possibly corresponds to TRBD1 (5 bases). This clonotype originated in a human donor in good health (CMV status not recorded). Some clones in this sample may be carry-over from other donors' samples. Sequencing used cultured CD8+ T cells from PBMCs, obtained from culture after CMV antigen stimulation. The CDR3 here is CATSQGTYSGNTIYF. The CDR3 DNA sequence: TGTGCCACCAGCCAAGGGACCTACTCTGGAAACACCATATATTTT.